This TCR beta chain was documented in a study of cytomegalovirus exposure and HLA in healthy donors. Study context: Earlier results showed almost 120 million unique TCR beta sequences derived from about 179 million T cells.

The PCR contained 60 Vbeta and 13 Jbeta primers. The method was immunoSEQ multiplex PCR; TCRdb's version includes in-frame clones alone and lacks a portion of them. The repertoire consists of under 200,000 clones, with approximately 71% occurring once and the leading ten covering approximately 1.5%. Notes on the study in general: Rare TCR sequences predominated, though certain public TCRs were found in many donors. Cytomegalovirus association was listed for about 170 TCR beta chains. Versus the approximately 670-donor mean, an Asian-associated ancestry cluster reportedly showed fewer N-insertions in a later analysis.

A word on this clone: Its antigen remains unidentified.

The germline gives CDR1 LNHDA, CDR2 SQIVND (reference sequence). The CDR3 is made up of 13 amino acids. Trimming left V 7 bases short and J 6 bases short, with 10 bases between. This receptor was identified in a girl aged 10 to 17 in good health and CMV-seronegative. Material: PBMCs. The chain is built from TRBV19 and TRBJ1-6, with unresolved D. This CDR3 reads CASNGDGNSPLHF. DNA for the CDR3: TGTGCCAGTAACGGGGATGGTAATTCACCCCTCCACTTT.